The present T cell receptor beta chain was sequenced within a study of T cell responses to AZD1222 COVID-19 vaccine (dated by TCRdb to about 2021). Study-wide context: A total of approximately 240 trial participants underwent TCR sequencing, of whom 200 to 220 had received two doses of AZD1222 and roughly 26 had received two doses of the MenACWY control vaccine. Trial participants were enrolled by age into subgroups of 18-55, 56-69 and 70-plus years, and around 150, 29 and 61 TCR-sequenced participants, respectively, were included in these subgroups. Here is what the overall study found, with its caveats: Because no day 14 peak-response samples were available, the repertoires could be characterized only after the peak T cell response. Conclusions about previously exposed vaccinees are limited because only five to seven AZD1222 recipients were SARS-CoV-2 seropositive at baseline. Spike-specific TCR breadth and depth rose significantly after two AZD1222 doses compared with day 0 and with MenACWY recipients. Nearly half of unique spike-specific TCRs reportedly recognized epitopes outside regions mutated in the B.1.351 and B.1.1.7 variants. Participants were mostly white British, with more females than males. The authors suggested clonal diversity may have been underestimated. In the small 56-69-year group, the increase in depth fell short of significance, most likely because of low power. The vaccine-associated CD4 TCRs covered the entire spike protein, and the dominant responses fell in regions 160-218 and 743-854.

Reading the label with the study, this specimen's time point is: sample from adult after SARS-CoV-2 infection, after symptom onset. A couple of convalescent COVID-19 patients, sampled after symptom onset from adults with prior SARS-CoV-2 infection, were also TCR-sequenced for comparison. Trimming at the junction amounts to 0 bases on V and 4 bases on J, and the germline ends lie 5 bases apart. The CDR3 numbers 13 residues from cysteine through phenylalanine. Just the 39-base CDR3 DNA is kept, in frame starting at base 1. CDR1 KGHSH and CDR2 LQKENI are derived from the germline V gene. The CDR3 regions of human TCRbeta chains were subjected to immunosequencing. The authors' analysis ran thus. Repertoire TCRs were matched against a reference library of SARS-CoV-2-specific TCRs generated with the MIRA antigen-specificity platform. Breadth was defined as the fraction of unique TCRs that were SARS-CoV-2-associated. Depth was defined as the fraction of total T cells that were SARS-CoV-2-associated. Using the MIRA data, each spike-specific TCR was mapped to the spike region that the TCR reacts to and placed in a CD4 or CD8 class. Log10-transformed breadth and depth values were compared by one-way ANOVA with Sidak's multiple comparisons tests. TCRdb took this table from immuneACCESS and kept in-frame rearrangements with V and J called. Such tables lack part of the clones; where checked against another copy, unresolved V genes explain under half of the gap, and the rest is unexplained. The V and J calls and the clone size are those of that table, but D and trimming were determined from the DNA. The sample data list 110,000 to 150,000 clones, and 93% of these were observed just once. Less than 15% of the sample goes to the ten largest clones.

With respect to this clone: Its antigen has not been determined. Base qualities are not provided; no much larger clone lies one nucleotide away.

Recombination joined TRBV18 with TRBJ2-3; the D gene could be TRBD1 or TRBD2, each one agreeing over 5 bases. The receptor was derived from an adult who had recovered from COVID-19. The sample here was peripheral blood, taken after recovery from COVID-19. The nucleotide sequence is TGTGCCAGCTCACCACCGGGGGCAGATACGCAGTATTTT. It encodes CASSPPGADTQYF.